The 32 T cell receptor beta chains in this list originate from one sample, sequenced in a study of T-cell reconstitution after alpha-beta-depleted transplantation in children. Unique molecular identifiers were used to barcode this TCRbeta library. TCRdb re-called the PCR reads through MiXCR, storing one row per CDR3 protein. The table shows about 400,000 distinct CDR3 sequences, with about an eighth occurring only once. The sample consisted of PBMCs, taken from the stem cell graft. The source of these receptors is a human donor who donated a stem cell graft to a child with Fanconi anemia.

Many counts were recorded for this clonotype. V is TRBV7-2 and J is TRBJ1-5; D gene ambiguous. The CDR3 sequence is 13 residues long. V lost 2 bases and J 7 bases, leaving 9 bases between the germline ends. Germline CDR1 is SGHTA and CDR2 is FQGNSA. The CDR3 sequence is CASSLHIGQPQHF. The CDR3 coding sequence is TGTGCCAGCAGCTTACATATCGGACAGCCCCAGCATTTT.

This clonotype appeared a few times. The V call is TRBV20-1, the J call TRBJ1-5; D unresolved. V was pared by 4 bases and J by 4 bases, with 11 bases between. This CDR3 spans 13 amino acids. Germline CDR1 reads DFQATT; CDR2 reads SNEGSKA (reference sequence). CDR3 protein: CSATLLGNQPQHF. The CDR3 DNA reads TGCAGTGCTACCCTACTAGGTAATCAGCCCCAGCATTTT.

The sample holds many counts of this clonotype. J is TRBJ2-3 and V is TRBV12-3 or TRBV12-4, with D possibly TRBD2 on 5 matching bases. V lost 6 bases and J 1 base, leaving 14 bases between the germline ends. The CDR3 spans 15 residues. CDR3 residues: CASSQRAKRTDTQYF. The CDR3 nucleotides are TGTGCCAGCAGCCAGAGGGCTAAACGCACAGATACGCAGTATTTT.

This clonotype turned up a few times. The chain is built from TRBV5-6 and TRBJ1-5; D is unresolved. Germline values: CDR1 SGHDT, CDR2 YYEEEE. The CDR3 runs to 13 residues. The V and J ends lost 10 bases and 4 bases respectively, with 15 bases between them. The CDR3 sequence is CASKGWGNQPQHF. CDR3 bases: TGTGCCTCAAAGGGCTGGGGAAATCAGCCCCAGCATTTT.

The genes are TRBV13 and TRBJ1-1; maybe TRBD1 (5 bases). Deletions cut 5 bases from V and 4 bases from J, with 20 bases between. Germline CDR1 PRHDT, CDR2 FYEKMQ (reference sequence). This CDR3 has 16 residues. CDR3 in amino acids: CASSLRVLLSGTEAFF. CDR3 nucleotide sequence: TGTGCCAGCAGCCTCAGGGTCCTCCTATCAGGCACTGAAGCTTTCTTT.

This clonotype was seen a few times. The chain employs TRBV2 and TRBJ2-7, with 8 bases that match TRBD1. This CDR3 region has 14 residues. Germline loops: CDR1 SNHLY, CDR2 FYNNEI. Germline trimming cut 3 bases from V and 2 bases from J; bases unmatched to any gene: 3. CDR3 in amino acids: CASSDQGATYEQYV. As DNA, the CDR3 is TGTGCCAGCAGTGACCAGGGGGCGACCTACGAGCAGTACGTC.

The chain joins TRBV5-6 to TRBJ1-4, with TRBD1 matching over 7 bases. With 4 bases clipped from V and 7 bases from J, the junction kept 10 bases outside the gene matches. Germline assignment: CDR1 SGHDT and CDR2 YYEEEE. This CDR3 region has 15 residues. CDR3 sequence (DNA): TGTGCCAGCAGCATCGGGGACAGCGCGCGTGAAAAACTGTTTTTT. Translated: CASSIGDSAREKLFF.

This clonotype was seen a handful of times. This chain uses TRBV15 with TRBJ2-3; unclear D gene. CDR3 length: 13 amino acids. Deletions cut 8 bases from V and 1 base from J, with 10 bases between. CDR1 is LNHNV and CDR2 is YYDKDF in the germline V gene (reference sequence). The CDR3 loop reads CATAPLGTDTQYF. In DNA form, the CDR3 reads TGTGCCACCGCTCCTTTGGGCACAGATACGCAGTATTTT.

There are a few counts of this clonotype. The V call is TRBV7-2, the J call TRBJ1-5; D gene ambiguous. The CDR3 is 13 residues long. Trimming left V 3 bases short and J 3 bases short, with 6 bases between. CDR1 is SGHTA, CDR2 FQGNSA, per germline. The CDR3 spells CASSFWTNQPQHF. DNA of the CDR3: TGTGCCAGCAGCTTCTGGACCAATCAGCCCCAGCATTTT.

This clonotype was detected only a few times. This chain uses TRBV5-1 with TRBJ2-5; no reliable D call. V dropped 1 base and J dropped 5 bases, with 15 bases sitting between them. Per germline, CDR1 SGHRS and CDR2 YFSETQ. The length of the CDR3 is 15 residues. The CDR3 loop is CASSLLRSSGETQYF. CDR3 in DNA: TGCGCCAGCAGCTTGTTACGGAGCTCCGGGGAGACCCAGTACTTC.

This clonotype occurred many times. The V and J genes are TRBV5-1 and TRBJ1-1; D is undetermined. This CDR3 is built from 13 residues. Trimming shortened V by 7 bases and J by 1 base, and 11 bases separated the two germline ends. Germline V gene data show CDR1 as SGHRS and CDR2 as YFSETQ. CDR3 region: CASQINQNTEAFF. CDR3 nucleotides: TGCGCCAGCCAAATTAATCAGAACACTGAAGCTTTCTTT.

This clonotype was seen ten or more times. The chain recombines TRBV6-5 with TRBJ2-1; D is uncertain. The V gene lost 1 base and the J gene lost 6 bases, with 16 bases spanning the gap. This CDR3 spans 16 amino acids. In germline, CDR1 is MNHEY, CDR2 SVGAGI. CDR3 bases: TGTGCCAGCAGTTACTGGCCAGCAGAAGTTCTCAATGAGCAGTTCTTC. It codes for CASSYWPAEVLNEQFF.

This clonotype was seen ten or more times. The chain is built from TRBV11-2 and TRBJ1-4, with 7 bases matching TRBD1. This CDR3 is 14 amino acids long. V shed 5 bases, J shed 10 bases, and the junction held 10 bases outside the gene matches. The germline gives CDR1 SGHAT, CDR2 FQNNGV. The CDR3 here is CASSTGQVGGKLFF. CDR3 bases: TGTGCCAGCAGCACCGGACAGGTCGGAGGAAAACTGTTTTTT.

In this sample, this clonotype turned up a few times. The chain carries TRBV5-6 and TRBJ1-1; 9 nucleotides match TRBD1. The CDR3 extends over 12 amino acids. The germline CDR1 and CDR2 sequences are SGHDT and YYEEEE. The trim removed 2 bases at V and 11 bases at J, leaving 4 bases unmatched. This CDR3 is CASSFGDRAAFF. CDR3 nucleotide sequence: TGTGCCAGCAGCTTCGGGGACAGGGCGGCTTTCTTT.

The CDR3 loop reads CASTGQGVTEAFF. CDR3 coding DNA: TGCGCCAGCACCGGACAGGGGGTCACTGAAGCTTTCTTT. The chain carries TRBV5-1 and TRBJ1-1, with TRBD1 matching 10 bases. The CDR3 sequence is 13 residues long. V was clipped by 6 bases and J by 4 bases; unmatched bases: 3. Germline lookup yields CDR1 SGHRS and CDR2 YFSETQ. Complete variable domain (other parts from reference TRBV5-1 and TRBJ1-1): KAGVTQTPRYLIKTRGQQVTLSCSPISGHRSVSWYQQTPGQGLQFLFEYFSETQRNKGNFPGRFSGRQFSNSRSEMNVSTLELGDSALYLCASTGQGVTEAFFGQGTRLTVV.

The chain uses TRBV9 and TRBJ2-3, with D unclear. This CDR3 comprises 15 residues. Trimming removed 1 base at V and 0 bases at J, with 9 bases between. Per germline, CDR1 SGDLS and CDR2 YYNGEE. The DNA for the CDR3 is TGTGCCAGCAGCGTAAATGGCGTAAGCACAGATACGCAGTATTTT. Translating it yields CASSVNGVSTDTQYF.

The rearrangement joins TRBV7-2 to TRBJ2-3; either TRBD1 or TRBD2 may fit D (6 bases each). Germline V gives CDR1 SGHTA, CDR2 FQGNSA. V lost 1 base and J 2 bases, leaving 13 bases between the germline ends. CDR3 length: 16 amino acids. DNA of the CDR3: TGTGCCAGCAGCTTAGAAGTGGGGGGCCTCACAGATACGCAGTATTTT. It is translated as CASSLEVGGLTDTQYF.

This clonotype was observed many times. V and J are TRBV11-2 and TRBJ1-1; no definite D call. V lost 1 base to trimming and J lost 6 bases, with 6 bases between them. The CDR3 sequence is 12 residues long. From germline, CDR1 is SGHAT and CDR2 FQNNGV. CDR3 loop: CASSLAVAEAFF. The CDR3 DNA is TGTGCCAGCAGCTTAGCGGTCGCTGAAGCTTTCTTT. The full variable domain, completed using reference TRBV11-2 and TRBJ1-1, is EAGVAQSPRYKIIEKRQSVAFWCNPISGHATLYWYQQILGQGPKLLIQFQNNGVVDDSQLPKDRFSAERLKGVDSTLKIQPAKLEDSAVYLCASSLAVAEAFFGQGTRLTVV.

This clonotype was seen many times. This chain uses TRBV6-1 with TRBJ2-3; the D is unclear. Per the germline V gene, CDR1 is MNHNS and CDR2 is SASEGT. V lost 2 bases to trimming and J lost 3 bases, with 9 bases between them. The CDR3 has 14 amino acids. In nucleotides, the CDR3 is TGTGCCAGCAGTGAAAGGTCGAGGACAGATACGCAGTATTTT. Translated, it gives CASSERSRTDTQYF.

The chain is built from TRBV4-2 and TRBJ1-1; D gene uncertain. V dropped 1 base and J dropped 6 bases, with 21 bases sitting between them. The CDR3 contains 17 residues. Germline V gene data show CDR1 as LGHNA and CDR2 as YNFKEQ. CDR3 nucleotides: TGTGCCAGCAGCCAAGTCGGAGCGGAGTTGGGCGACGCTGAAGCTTTCTTT. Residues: CASSQVGAELGDAEAFF.

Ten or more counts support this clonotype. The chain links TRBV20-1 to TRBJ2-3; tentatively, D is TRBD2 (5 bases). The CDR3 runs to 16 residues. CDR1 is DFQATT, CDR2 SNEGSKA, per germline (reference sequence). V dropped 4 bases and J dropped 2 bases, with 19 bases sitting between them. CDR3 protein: CSAKPPFGGSTDTQYF. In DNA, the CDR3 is TGCAGTGCTAAACCTCCTTTCGGAGGATCCACAGATACGCAGTATTTT.

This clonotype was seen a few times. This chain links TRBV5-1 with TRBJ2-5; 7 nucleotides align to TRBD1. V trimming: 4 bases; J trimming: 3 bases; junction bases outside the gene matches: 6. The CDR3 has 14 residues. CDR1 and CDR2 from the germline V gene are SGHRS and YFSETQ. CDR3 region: CASSLLGTEETQYF. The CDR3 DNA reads TGCGCCAGCAGCCTGTTAGGGACAGAAGAGACCCAGTACTTC.

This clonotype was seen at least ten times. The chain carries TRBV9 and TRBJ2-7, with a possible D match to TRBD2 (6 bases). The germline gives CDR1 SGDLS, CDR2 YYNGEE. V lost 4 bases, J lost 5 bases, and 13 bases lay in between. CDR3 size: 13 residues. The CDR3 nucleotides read TGTGCCAGCAGCTCGGGCGGGGCGGACGAGCAGTACTTC. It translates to CASSSGGADEQYF.

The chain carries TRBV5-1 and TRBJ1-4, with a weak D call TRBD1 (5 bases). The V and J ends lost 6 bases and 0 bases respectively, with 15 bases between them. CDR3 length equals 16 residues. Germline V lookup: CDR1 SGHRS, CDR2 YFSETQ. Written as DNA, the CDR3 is TGCGCCAGCACCATACGACCACAGGCAACTAATGAAAAACTGTTTTTT. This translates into CASTIRPQATNEKLFF. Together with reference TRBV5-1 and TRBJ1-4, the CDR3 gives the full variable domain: KAGVTQTPRYLIKTRGQQVTLSCSPISGHRSVSWYQQTPGQGLQFLFEYFSETQRNKGNFPGRFSGRQFSNSRSEMNVSTLELGDSALYLCASTIRPQATNEKLFFGSGTQLSVL.

CDR3 bases: TGTGCCAGCAGTAGGGTTTGGAACACTGAAGCTTTCTTT. Translating gives CASSRVWNTEAFF. The chain combines TRBV6-1 with TRBJ1-1, with no clear D. The V end lost 5 bases, the J end lost 1 base, and 8 bases lay between the germline ends. This CDR3 is 13 amino acids long. CDR1 is MNHNS, CDR2 SASEGT, per germline.

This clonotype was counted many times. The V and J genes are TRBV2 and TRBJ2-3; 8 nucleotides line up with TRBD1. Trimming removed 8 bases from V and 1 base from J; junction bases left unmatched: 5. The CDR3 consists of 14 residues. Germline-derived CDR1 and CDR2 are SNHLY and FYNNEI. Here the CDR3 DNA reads TGTGCCAGCGGACAGGGTGGGGGCACAGATACGCAGTATTTT. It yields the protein CASGQGGGTDTQYF.

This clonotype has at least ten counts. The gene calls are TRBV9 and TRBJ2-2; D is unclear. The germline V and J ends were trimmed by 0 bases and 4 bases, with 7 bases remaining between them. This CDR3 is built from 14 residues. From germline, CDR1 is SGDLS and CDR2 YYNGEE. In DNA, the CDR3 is TGTGCCAGCAGCGTAGGGCAGATCACCGGGGAGCTGTTTTTT. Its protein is CASSVGQITGELFF.

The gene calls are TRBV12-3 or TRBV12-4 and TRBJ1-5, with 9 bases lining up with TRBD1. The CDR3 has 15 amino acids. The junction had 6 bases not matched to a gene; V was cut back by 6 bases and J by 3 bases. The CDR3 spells CASSRGQGYNQPQHF. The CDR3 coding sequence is TGTGCCAGCAGCCGGGGACAGGGATACAATCAGCCCCAGCATTTT.

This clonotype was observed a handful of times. CDR3 protein: CASSYGTVGSLEAFF. The CDR3, as DNA: TGCGCCAGCAGCTACGGGACAGTAGGTTCGTTGGAGGCTTTCTTT. This chain joins TRBV5-1 and TRBJ1-1; 7 bases line up with TRBD1. This CDR3 region has 15 residues. Germline V CDR1 and CDR2: SGHRS, YFSETQ. Losses at the gene ends were 3 bases for V and 11 bases for J; bases not matched to a gene: 16.

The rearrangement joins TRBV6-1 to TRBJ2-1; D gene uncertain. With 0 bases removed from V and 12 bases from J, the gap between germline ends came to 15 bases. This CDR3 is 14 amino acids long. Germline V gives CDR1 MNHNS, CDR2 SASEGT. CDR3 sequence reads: CASSEAQWSGRQFF. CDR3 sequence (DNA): TGTGCCAGCAGTGAAGCGCAGTGGAGTGGTAGGCAGTTCTTC.

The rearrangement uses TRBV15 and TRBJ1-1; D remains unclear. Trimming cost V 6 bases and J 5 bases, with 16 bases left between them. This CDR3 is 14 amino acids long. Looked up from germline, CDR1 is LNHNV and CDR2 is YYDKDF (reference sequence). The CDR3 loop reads CATSVGLGRTEAFF. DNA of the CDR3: TGTGCCACCAGTGTAGGGTTGGGGAGGACTGAAGCTTTCTTT.

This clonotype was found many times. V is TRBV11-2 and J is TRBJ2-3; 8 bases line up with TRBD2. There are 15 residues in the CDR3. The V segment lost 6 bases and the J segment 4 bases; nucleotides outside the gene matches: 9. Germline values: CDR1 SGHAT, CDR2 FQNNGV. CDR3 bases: TGTGCCAGCAGTTCCGGGGGGGGCCAGGCAGATACGCAGTATTTT. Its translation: CASSSGGGQADTQYF. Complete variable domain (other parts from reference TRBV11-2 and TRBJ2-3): EAGVAQSPRYKIIEKRQSVAFWCNPISGHATLYWYQQILGQGPKLLIQFQNNGVVDDSQLPKDRFSAERLKGVDSTLKIQPAKLEDSAVYLCASSSGGGQADTQYFGPGTRLTVL.